This TCR beta chain was identified in a study of cytomegalovirus exposure and HLA in healthy donors. The CDR3 runs to 12 residues. Germline CDR1 MNHEY, CDR2 SVGAGI. Between the trimmed V and J ends, which lost 7 bases and 2 bases, there was a span of 8 bases. It was with 60 Vbeta and 13 Jbeta primers that the PCR ran. Clones were read by immunoSEQ multiplex PCR, and TCRdb kept only the in-frame ones, dropping some. The data show around 150,000 clones, about 77% seen once. The rearrangement joins TRBV6-5 to TRBJ1-2; no clear D gene. This TCR derives from a woman aged 40 to 50 in good health and CMV-seropositive. Sequences were obtained from PBMCs. The DNA for the CDR3 is TGTGCCAGCACCTCTCGGAACTATGGCTACACCTTC. Protein product: CASTSRNYGYTF.